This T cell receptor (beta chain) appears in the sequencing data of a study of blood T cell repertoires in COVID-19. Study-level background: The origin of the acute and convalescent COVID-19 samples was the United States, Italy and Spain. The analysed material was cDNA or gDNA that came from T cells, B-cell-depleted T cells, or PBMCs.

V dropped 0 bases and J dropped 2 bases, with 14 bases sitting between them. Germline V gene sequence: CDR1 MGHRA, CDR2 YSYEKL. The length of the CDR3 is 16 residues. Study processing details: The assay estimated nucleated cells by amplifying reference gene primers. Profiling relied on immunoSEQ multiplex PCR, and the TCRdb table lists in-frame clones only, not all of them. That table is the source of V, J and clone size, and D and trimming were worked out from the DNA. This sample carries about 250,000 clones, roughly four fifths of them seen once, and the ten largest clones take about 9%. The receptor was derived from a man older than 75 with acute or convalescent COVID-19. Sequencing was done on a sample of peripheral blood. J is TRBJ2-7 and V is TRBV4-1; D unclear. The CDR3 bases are TGCGCCAGCAGCCAAGAATATCGTACCCGGGCCTACGAGCAGTACTTC. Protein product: CASSQEYRTRAYEQYF.